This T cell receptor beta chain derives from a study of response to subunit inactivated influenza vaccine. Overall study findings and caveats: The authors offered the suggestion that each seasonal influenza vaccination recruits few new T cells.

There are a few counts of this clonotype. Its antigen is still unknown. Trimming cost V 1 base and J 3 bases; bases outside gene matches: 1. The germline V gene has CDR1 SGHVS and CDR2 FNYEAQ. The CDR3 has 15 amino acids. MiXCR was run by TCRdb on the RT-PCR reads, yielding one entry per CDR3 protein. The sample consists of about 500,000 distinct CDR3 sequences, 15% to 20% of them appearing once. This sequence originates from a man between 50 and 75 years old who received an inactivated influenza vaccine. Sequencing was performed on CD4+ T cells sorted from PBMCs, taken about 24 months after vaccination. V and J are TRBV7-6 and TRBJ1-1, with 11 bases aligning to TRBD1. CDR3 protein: CASSLGDRGDTEAFF. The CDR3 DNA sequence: TGTGCCAGCAGCTTAGGGGACAGGGGGGACACTGAAGCTTTCTTT.